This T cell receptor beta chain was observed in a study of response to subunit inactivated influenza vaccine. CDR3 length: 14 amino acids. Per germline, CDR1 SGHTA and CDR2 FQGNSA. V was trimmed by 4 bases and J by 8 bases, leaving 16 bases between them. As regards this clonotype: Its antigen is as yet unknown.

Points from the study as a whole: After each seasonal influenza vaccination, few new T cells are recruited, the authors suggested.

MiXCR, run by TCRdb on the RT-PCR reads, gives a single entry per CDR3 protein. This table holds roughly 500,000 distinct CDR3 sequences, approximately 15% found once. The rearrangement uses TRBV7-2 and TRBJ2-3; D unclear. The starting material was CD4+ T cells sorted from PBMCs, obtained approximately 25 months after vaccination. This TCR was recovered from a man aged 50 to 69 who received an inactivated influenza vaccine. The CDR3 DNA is TGTGCCAGCAGCTCAACCCCCCGACTGGGTACGCAGTATTTT. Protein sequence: CASSSTPRLGTQYF.